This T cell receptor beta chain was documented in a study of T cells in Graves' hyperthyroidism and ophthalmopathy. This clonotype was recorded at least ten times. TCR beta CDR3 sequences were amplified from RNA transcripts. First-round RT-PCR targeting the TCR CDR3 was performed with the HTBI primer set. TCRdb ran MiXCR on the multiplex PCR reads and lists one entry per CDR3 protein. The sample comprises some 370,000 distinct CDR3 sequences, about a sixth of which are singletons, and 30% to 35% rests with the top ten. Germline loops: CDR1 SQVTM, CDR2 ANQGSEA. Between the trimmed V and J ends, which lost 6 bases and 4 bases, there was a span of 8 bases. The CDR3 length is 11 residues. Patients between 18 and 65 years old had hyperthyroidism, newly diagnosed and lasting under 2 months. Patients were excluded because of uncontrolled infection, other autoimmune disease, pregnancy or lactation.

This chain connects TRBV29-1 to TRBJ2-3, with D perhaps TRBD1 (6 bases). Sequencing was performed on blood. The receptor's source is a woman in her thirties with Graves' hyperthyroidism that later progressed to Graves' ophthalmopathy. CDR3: CSVNRADTQYF. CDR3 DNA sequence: TGCAGCGTGAACAGGGCAGATACGCAGTATTTT.